The clone carrying this TCR beta chain was observed a few times. Its antigen is still unknown. TCRdb re-called the reads with MiXCR, one entry per CDR3 protein. This sample has approximately 730,000 distinct CDR3 sequences, with approximately 32% found just once. V was pared by 2 bases and J by 6 bases, with 14 bases between. The CDR3 totals 15 residues. This specimen comes from a study of T cell repertoires in cytomegalovirus infection. Study findings and constraints: CMV-specific TCR beta clonotypes restricted by HLA-C dominated the ex vivo response.

The receptor comes from a human donor in good health (CMV status not recorded). Some clones in this sample may be carry-over from other donors' samples. Sequences were derived from cultured CD8+ T cells from PBMCs, sampled from culture after CMV antigen stimulation. This rearrangement joins TRBV12-3 or TRBV12-4 to TRBJ1-5; D remains ambiguous. CDR3 DNA: TGTGCCAGCAGTTTAATGGGGAGTTCTCTTCAGCCCCAGCATTTT. This codes for CASSLMGSSLQPQHF.